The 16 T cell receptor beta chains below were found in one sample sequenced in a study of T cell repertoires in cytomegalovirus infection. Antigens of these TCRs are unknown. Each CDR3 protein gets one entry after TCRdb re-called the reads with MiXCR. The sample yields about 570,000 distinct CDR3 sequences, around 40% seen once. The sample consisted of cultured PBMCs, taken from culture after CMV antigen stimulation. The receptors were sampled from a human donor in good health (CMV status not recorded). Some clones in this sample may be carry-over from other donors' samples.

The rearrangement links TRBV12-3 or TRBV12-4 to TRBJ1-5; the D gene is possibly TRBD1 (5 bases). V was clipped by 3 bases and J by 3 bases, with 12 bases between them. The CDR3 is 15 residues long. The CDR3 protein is CASSLLDTYNQPQHF. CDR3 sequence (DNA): TGTGCCAGCAGTTTGTTGGACACTTACAATCAGCCCCAGCATTTT.

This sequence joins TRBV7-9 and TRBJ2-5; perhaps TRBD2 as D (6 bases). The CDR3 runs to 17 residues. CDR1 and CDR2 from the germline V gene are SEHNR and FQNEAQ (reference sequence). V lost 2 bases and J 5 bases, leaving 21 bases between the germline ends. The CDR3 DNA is TGTGCCAGCAGCTTATTAGACCCGGGGCCGGGGGAGGAGACCCAGTACTTC. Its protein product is CASSLLDPGPGEETQYF. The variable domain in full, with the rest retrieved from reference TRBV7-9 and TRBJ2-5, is DTGVSQNPRHKITKRGQNVTFRCDPISEHNRLYWYRQTLGQGPEFLTYFQNEAQLEKSRLLSDRFSAERPKGSFSTLEIQRTEQGDSAMYLCASSLLDPGPGEETQYFGPGTRLLVL.

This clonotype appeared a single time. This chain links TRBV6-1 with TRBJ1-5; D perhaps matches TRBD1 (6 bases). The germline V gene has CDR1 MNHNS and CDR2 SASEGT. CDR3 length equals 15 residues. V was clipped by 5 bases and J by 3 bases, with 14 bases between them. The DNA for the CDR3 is TGTGCCAGCAGTTCCGACAGGAGCTTCAATCAGCCCCAGCATTTT. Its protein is CASSSDRSFNQPQHF.

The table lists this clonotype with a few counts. CDR3 in amino acids: CASSTGTERWETQYF. DNA for the CDR3: TGTGCCAGCAGTACCGGGACGGAGAGATGGGAGACCCAGTACTTC. This sequence joins TRBV12-3 or TRBV12-4 and TRBJ2-5; D may be TRBD1 or TRBD2 (5 bases each). The CDR3 runs to 15 residues. V gave up 5 bases and J gave up 5 bases, with 18 bases separating them.

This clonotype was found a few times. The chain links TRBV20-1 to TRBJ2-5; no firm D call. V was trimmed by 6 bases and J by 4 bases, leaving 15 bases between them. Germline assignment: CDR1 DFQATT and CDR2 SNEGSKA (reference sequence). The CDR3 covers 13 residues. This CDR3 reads CSAAPPSPETQYF. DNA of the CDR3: TGCAGTGCCGCACCCCCCTCCCCAGAGACCCAGTACTTC.

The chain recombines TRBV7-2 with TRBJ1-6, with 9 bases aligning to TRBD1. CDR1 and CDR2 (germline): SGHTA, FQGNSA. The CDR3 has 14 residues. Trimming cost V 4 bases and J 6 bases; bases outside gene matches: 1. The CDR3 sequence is CASSWDRVNSPLHF. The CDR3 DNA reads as TGTGCCAGCAGCTGGGACAGGGTTAATTCACCCCTCCACTTT.

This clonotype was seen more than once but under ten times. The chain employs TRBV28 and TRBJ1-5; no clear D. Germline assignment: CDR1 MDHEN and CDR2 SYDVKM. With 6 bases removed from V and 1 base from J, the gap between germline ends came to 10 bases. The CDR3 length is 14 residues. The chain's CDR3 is CASSMDGSNQPQHF. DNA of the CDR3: TGTGCCAGCAGCATGGACGGAAGCAATCAGCCCCAGCATTTT.

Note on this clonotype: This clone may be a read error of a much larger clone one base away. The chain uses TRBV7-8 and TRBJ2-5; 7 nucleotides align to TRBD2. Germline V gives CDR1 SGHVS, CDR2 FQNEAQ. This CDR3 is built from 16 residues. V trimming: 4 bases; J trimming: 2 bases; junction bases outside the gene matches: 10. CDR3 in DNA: TGTGCCAGCAGCTCGCGTAGCGGGTCAGTGCAAGAGACCCAGTACTTC. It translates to CASSSRSGSVQETQYF.

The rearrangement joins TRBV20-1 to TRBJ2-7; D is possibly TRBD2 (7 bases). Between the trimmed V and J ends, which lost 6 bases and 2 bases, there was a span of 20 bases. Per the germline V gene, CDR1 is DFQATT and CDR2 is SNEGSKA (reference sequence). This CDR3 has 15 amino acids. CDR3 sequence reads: CSATGWGGPPYEQYF. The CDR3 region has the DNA TGCAGTGCCACGGGATGGGGGGGGCCCCCCTACGAGCAGTACTTC.

The CDR3 DNA reads TGTGCCAGCAGTAGGGGACAGGGTGTCGAGCAGTACTTC. Amino acid sequence: CASSRGQGVEQYF. This chain connects TRBV2 to TRBJ2-7; TRBD1 matches at 9 bases. Germline loops: CDR1 SNHLY, CDR2 FYNNEI. CDR3 length: 13 residues. J lost 6 bases, V lost 5 bases, and 5 bases had no gene match.

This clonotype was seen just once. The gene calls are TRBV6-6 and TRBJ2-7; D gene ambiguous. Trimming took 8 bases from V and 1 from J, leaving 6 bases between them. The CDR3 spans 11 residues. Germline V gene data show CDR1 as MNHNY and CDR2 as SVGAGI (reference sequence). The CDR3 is CASEESYEQYF. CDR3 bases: TGTGCCAGCGAGGAGTCCTACGAGCAGTACTTC.

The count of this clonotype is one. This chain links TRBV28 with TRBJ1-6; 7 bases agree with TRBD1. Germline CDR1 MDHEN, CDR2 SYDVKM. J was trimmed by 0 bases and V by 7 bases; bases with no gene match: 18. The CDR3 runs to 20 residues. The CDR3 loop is CASTIRGGGGLSSYNSPLHF. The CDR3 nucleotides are TGTGCCAGCACCATCAGGGGGGGCGGAGGGCTAAGCTCCTATAATTCACCCCTCCACTTT. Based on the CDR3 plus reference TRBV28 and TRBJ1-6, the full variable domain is DVKVTQSSRYLVKRTGEKVFLECVQDMDHENMFWYRQDPGLGLRLIYFSYDVKMKEKGDIPEGYSVSREKKERFSLILESASTNQTSMYLCASTIRGGGGLSSYNSPLHFGNGTRLTVT.

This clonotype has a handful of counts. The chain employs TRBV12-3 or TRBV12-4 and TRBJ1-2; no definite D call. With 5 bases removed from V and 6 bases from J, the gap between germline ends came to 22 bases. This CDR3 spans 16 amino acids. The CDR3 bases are TGTGCCAGCAGTAGAGTACCAGGTCCACTATATAATGGCTACACCTTC. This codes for CASSRVPGPLYNGYTF.

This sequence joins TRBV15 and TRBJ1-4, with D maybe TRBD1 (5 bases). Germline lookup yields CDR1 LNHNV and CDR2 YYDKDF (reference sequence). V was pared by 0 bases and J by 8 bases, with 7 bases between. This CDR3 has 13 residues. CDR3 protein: CATSRDGAEKLFF. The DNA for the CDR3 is TGTGCCACCAGCAGAGATGGGGCCGAAAAACTGTTTTTT.

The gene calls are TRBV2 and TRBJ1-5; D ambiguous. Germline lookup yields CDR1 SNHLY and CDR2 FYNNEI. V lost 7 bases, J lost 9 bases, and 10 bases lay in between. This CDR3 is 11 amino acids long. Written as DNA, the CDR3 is TGTGCCAGCAATAATCCAGGGCCCCAGCATTTT. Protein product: CASNNPGPQHF. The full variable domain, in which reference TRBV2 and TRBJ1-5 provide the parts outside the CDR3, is EPEVTQTPSHQVTQMGQEVILRCVPISNHLYFYWYRQILGQKVEFLVSFYNNEISEKSEIFDDQFSVERPDGSNFTLKIRSTKLEDSAMYFCASNNPGPQHFGDGTRLSIL.

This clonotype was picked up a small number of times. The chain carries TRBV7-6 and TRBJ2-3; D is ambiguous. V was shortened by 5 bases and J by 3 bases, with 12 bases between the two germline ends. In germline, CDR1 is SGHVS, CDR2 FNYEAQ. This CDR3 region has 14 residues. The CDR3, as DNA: TGTGCCAGCAGCCAAGCGTCTGCGACAGATACGCAGTATTTT. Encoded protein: CASSQASATDTQYF. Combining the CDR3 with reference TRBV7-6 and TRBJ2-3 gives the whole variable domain GAGVSQSPRYKVTKRGQDVALRCDPISGHVSLYWYRQALGQGPEFLTYFNYEAQQDKSGLPNDRFSAERPEGSISTLTIQRTEQRDSAMYRCASSQASATDTQYFGPGTRLTVL.